What follows describes a single TCR beta chain. Assay used: immunoSEQ multiplex PCR; TCRdb lists only in-frame clones, some missing. The sample includes 50,000 to 70,000 clones, around two thirds seen only once; the top ten take around half. This entry comes from a study of blood T cell repertoires in COVID-19. Across the whole study: The United States, Italy and Spain provided the acute and convalescent COVID-19 samples.

The germline V gene encodes CDR1 SGHTA and CDR2 FQGNSA. There are 12 residues in the CDR3. V was shortened by 1 base and J by 9 bases, with 9 bases between the two germline ends. V gene TRBV7-2 combines with J gene TRBJ1-2; no reliable D call. Sequencing was performed on PBMCs or T cells enriched from blood (not recorded which). The source of this sequence is a woman aged 55-69 years who had been exposed to COVID-19. The CDR3 reads CASSLVEFRYTF. CDR3 nucleotides: TGTGCCAGCAGCTTAGTCGAGTTTCGCTACACCTTC. Looking up the rest from reference TRBV7-2 and TRBJ1-2 gives the full variable domain: GAGVSQSPSNKVTEKGKDVELRCDPISGHTALYWYRQSLGQGLEFLIYFQGNSAPDKSGLPSDRFSAERTGGSVSTLTIQRTQQEDSAVYLCASSLVEFRYTFGSGTRLTVV.